One TCR beta chain is described in this entry. It has no known antigen specificity. No qualities accompany the bases; no much larger clone lies one base away. This record belongs to a study of T-cell reconstitution after alpha-beta-depleted transplantation in children listed by TCRdb under 2016. Turning to the overall study: The study quantitatively tracked T-cell immune reconstitution after TCRalphabeta/CD19-depleted allogeneic hematopoietic cell transplantation in children using TCR repertoire profiling.

Compared with germline, V lacks 6 bases and J lacks 9 bases; bases without a gene match: 14. Measured from the cysteine to the phenylalanine, the CDR3 is 16 residues long. This entry keeps only the CDR3 DNA: 48 bases, framed from base 1. The germline V gene sets CDR1 to MDHEN and CDR2 to SYDVKM. The protocol used for the library was PCR. For sequencing, an Illumina HiSeq 2500 was employed. To normalize quantification of the TCRbeta repertoire, the TCR libraries were built with molecular barcoding that relied on unique molecular identifiers. The public sequencing data were trimmed at Q25 with fastp and processed into clonotypes with MiXCR by TCRdb, which kept only in-frame beta chains. All rows with the same CDR3 protein become a single entry with the most common DNA and genes. This sample holds some 500,000 distinct CDR3 sequences; about 30% were observed only once. Around 2.5% of the sample is in the top ten clones.

The rearranged chain carries TRBV28 and TRBJ1-4; 9 middle bases align to TRBD1. This receptor was identified in a human donor who donated a stem cell graft to a child with aplastic anemia. The sequencing here drew on PBMCs from the stem cell graft donor, taken from the stem cell graft. The CDR3 is CASRSREGTGNQKLFF. DNA sequence: TGTGCCAGCAGGTCGAGGGAGGGGACAGGGAACCAAAAACTGTTTTTT.